Sequencing of this T cell receptor (beta chain) was carried out in a study of T-cell reconstitution after alpha-beta-depleted transplantation in children. Whole-study findings and limits: T-cell numbers and diversity one year post-transplant derived largely from freshly generated T cells.

This clonotype is classed as large (0.1 to 1%). The antigen is unknown. The V and J ends lost 5 bases and 6 bases respectively, with 17 bases between them. This CDR3 has 15 amino acids. The V gene's germline CDR1 is SEHNR and CDR2 FQNEAQ (reference sequence). Preparing the TCRbeta library involved the use of unique molecular identifiers. Via MiXCR, TCRdb re-called the PCR reads, giving one row per CDR3 protein. The top ten clones hold approximately 35% of a sample with roughly 5,000 distinct CDR3 sequences, approximately 24% of them seen once. V gene TRBV7-9 combines with J gene TRBJ2-1, with D perhaps matching TRBD2 (5 bases). This sequence originates from a male patient aged 2-15 years who had a stem cell transplant for acute lymphoblastic leukemia, so the T cells may come from the graft donor. The sample was PBMCs, mostly from graft donor cells, taken 60 days after TCRalphabeta/CD19-depleted stem cell transplant. The CDR3: CASSPKRRRGNEQFF. CDR3 coding DNA: TGTGCCAGCAGCCCAAAGCGGAGACGGGGCAATGAGCAGTTCTTC.